Below, 32 T cell receptor beta chains from the same sample are listed, as sequenced in a study of CD8+ T cells in alopecia areata. Investigators isolated RNA and reverse transcribed it into cDNA to act as the sequencing template. Libraries were prepared by immunoSEQ multiplex PCR; TCRdb keeps only in-frame clonotypes and omits some of them. The data hold over 30,000 clones, with about 80% observed a single time. The sequenced sample consisted of NKG2D-low CD8+ T cells sorted from blood. The receptors were gathered from a human donor with alopecia areata.

This CDR3 is CASRQGLSYNEQFF. The DNA for the CDR3 is TGTGCCAGCAGGCAAGGACTCTCCTACAATGAGCAGTTCTTC. The rearrangement joins TRBV2 to TRBJ2-1; weak D call: TRBD2 (5 bases). V was trimmed by 6 bases and J by 0 bases, leaving 9 bases between them. Germline-derived CDR1 and CDR2 are SNHLY and FYNNEI. The CDR3 is made up of 14 amino acids. Full variable domain (rest looked up from reference TRBV2 and TRBJ2-1): EPEVTQTPSHQVTQMGQEVILRCVPISNHLYFYWYRQILGQKVEFLVSFYNNEISEKSEIFDDQFSVERPDGSNFTLKIRSTKLEDSAMYFCASRQGLSYNEQFFGPGTRLTVL.

The chain has TRBV4-1 and TRBJ2-3; D is perhaps TRBD1 or TRBD2 (5 bases each). This CDR3 has 15 residues. Germline CDR1 and CDR2: MGHRA and YSYEKL. The V end lost 4 bases, the J end lost 5 bases, and 16 bases lay between the germline ends. In DNA form, the CDR3 reads TGCGCCAGCAGCCTACCGGGACGGGGCCGAGATACGCAGTATTTT. This sequence encodes CASSLPGRGRDTQYF.

The chain couples TRBV27 to TRBJ2-1; D is perhaps TRBD2 (6 bases). This CDR3 region has 13 residues. Trimming stripped 6 bases from V and 8 bases from J, with 14 bases between. Germline lookup yields CDR1 MNHEY and CDR2 SMNVEV (reference sequence). The chain's CDR3 is CASSWGTSYEQFF. CDR3 DNA: TGTGCCAGCAGCTGGGGGACTTCCTATGAGCAGTTCTTC.

The chain combines TRBV2 with TRBJ2-7; D is perhaps TRBD1 (6 bases). Germline V lookup: CDR1 SNHLY, CDR2 FYNNEI. Trimming removed 11 bases from V and 2 bases from J, with 10 bases in between. The CDR3 sequence is 11 residues long. CDR3 coding DNA: TGTGCCCGACAGGACCCCTACGAGCAGTACTTC. This translates into CARQDPYEQYF.

The genes are TRBV2 and TRBJ1-1; 7 positions match TRBD1. From germline, CDR1 is SNHLY and CDR2 FYNNEI. This CDR3 is built from 14 residues. V lost 6 bases to trimming and J lost 1 base; unmatched junction nucleotides: 5. The CDR3, as DNA: TGTGCCAGCAGGACAGGGTCCGGGAACACTGAAGCTTTCTTT. As protein: CASRTGSGNTEAFF.

The chain carries TRBV7-8 and TRBJ2-7; perhaps TRBD2 as D (5 bases). This CDR3 comprises 14 residues. The V gene's germline CDR1 is SGHVS and CDR2 FQNEAQ. The germline V and J ends were trimmed by 5 bases and 2 bases, with 13 bases remaining between them. The CDR3 spells CASSERTGAYEQYF. As DNA, the CDR3 is TGTGCCAGCAGCGAAAGGACTGGAGCCTACGAGCAGTACTTC.

This chain uses TRBV2 with TRBJ2-3; 7 positions agree with TRBD2. The J segment lost 5 bases and the V segment lost 4 bases, leaving 6 bases of the junction unmatched. CDR1 is SNHLY and CDR2 is FYNNEI in the germline V gene. The CDR3 covers 14 residues. CDR3 in DNA: TGTGCCAGCAGTGGAGAGCGGGGCGGAGATACGCAGTATTTT. Its translation: CASSGERGGDTQYF.

The chain employs TRBV29-1 and TRBJ1-1; D is ambiguous. The length of the CDR3 is 10 residues. From germline, CDR1 is SQVTM and CDR2 ANQGSEA. Trimming cost V 6 bases and J 6 bases, with 8 bases left between them. CDR3 in DNA: TGCAGCGTCATTCTGCCTGAAGCTTTCTTT. Translation gives CSVILPEAFF.

The chain links TRBV5-6 to TRBJ2-7; no clear D. This CDR3 region has 12 residues. V was clipped by 1 base and J by 4 bases, with 6 bases between them. Per the germline V gene, CDR1 is SGHDT and CDR2 is YYEEEE. The CDR3 loop reads CASSLMLYEQYF. In nucleotides, the CDR3 is TGTGCCAGCAGCTTGATGCTGTACGAGCAGTACTTC.

V and J are TRBV6-5 and TRBJ2-3, with 7 bases matching TRBD2. The germline V gene encodes CDR1 MNHEY and CDR2 SVGAGI. Losses at the gene ends were 3 bases for V and 5 bases for J; bases not matched to a gene: 5. This CDR3 contains 14 residues. This CDR3 is CASSYGGEGDTQYF. As DNA, the CDR3 is TGTGCCAGCAGTTATGGCGGGGAGGGAGATACGCAGTATTTT.

This clone occurred a few times. V is TRBV28 and J is TRBJ2-2; D gene unclear. Germline V gene sequence: CDR1 MDHEN, CDR2 SYDVKM. This CDR3 contains 15 residues. The ends were cut back, 6 bases at V and 5 bases at J, with 16 bases in the middle. This chain's CDR3 is CASSTTRTETGELFF. The CDR3 DNA is TGTGCCAGCAGCACCACCCGGACGGAGACCGGGGAGCTGTTTTTT.

V gene TRBV7-8 combines with J gene TRBJ1-1; D possibly corresponds to TRBD1 (6 bases). The V end lost 4 bases, the J end lost 6 bases, and 18 bases lay between the germline ends. This CDR3 comprises 15 residues. The germline V gene has CDR1 SGHVS and CDR2 FQNEAQ. CDR3 bases: TGTGCCAGCAGCTACAATTGGGACGGGACATCTGAAGCTTTCTTT. Amino acid sequence: CASSYNWDGTSEAFF.

The chain combines TRBV7-6 with TRBJ2-1; no definite D call. V gave up 1 base and J gave up 6 bases, with 10 bases separating them. Germline CDR1 SGHVS, CDR2 FNYEAQ. The CDR3 totals 14 residues. CDR3 region: CASSLVYGINEQFF. The CDR3 DNA sequence: TGTGCCAGCAGCTTAGTATATGGGATCAATGAGCAGTTCTTC.

This rearrangement joins TRBV7-9 to TRBJ1-4; D perhaps matches TRBD1 (6 bases). V lost 5 bases and J 4 bases, leaving 17 bases between the germline ends. Germline loops: CDR1 SEHNR, CDR2 FQNEAQ (reference sequence). This CDR3 contains 16 residues. The CDR3 is CASSPGPGTINEKLFF. The CDR3, as DNA: TGTGCCAGCAGCCCAGGACCGGGGACAATTAATGAAAAACTGTTTTTT. The variable domain in full, completed from reference TRBV7-9 and TRBJ1-4, reads DTGVSQNPRHKITKRGQNVTFRCDPISEHNRLYWYRQTLGQGPEFLTYFQNEAQLEKSRLLSDRFSAERPKGSFSTLEIQRTEQGDSAMYLCASSPGPGTINEKLFFGSGTQLSVL.

The J gene is TRBJ2-1, the V gene TRBV5-4; 8 bases are shared with TRBD2. This CDR3 has 14 residues. V was clipped by 7 bases and J by 7 bases; unmatched bases: 10. Germline V CDR1 and CDR2: SGHNT, YYREEE (reference sequence). CDR3: CASWGAGDENEQFF. The CDR3, as DNA: TGTGCCAGCTGGGGAGCGGGAGACGAGAATGAGCAGTTCTTC. Drawing the rest from reference TRBV5-4 and TRBJ2-1, the complete variable domain is ETGVTQSPTHLIKTRGQQVTLRCSSQSGHNTVSWYQQALGQGPQFIFQYYREEENGRGNFPPRFSGLQFPNYSSELNVNALELDDSALYLCASWGAGDENEQFFGPGTRLTVL.

Remarks on this clone: Different DNA sequences within this sample yield the same CDR3. The chain couples TRBV7-9 to TRBJ2-7, with D uncertain. The germline V gene has CDR1 SEHNR and CDR2 FQNEAQ (reference sequence). With 5 bases removed from V and 2 bases from J, the gap between germline ends came to 4 bases. This CDR3 comprises 11 residues. The CDR3 sequence: CASSPAYEQYF. The CDR3 DNA reads TGTGCCAGCAGCCCAGCCTACGAGCAGTACTTC.

The chain couples TRBV28 to TRBJ2-5, with D possibly being TRBD1 or TRBD2 (5 bases each). The germline CDR1 and CDR2 sequences are MDHEN and SYDVKM. Trimming pared 4 bases from V and 1 base from J, leaving 10 bases between. The CDR3 covers 14 residues. CDR3 in DNA: TGTGCCAGCAGTTCCCGGGACGGCCAAGAGACCCAGTACTTC. Its protein product is CASSSRDGQETQYF.

V and J are TRBV28 and TRBJ2-3; 7 positions agree with TRBD2. The CDR3 has 14 amino acids. Germline V gives CDR1 MDHEN, CDR2 SYDVKM. The V gene end was trimmed by 2 bases and the J gene end by 6 bases; junction bases not matched to a gene: 5. The CDR3 sequence: CASSLISGSDTQYF. CDR3 bases: TGTGCCAGCAGTTTAATTAGCGGGTCTGATACGCAGTATTTT.

This sequence joins TRBV5-1 and TRBJ1-1; TRBD1 matches at 8 bases. The germline V gene has CDR1 SGHRS and CDR2 YFSETQ. J gave up 3 bases and V 5 bases, and 15 bases lay outside the gene matches. The CDR3 is 17 amino acids. The CDR3, as DNA: TGCGCCAGCAGTTGGCTGGGACAGGTTAGTTCGGACACTGAAGCTTTCTTT. It codes for CASSWLGQVSSDTEAFF.

The chain couples TRBV27 to TRBJ2-5, with D maybe TRBD2 (6 bases). The CDR3 covers 14 residues. V was cut by 5 bases and J by 6 bases, with 16 bases left in between. The germline CDR1 and CDR2 sequences are MNHEY and SMNVEV (reference sequence). In DNA, the CDR3 is TGTGCCAGCAGTCCCGGGGGACGGAGGCAGACCCAGTACTTC. This encodes CASSPGGRRQTQYF.

J is TRBJ2-5 and V is TRBV9; D is unclear. V lost 0 bases and J lost 2, with 17 bases in between. In germline, CDR1 is SGDLS, CDR2 YYNGEE. This CDR3 has 17 residues. The CDR3 sequence is CASSVAQLGSGQETQYF. CDR3 DNA sequence: TGTGCCAGCAGCGTAGCTCAATTGGGGTCAGGACAAGAGACCCAGTACTTC.

This sequence joins TRBV6-5 and TRBJ2-1, with 7 bases that match TRBD2. Germline CDR1 is MNHEY and CDR2 is SVGAGI. The CDR3 sequence is 14 residues long. The V segment lost 5 bases and the J segment 2 bases; nucleotides outside the gene matches: 3. In DNA, the CDR3 is TGTGCCAGCAGTGGGCTAGCGGCCTACAATGAGCAGTTCTTC. Protein product: CASSGLAAYNEQFF.

V gene TRBV6-5 combines with J gene TRBJ2-6; the D gene is possibly TRBD1 (6 bases). Germline CDR1 and CDR2: MNHEY and SVGAGI. The ends were cut back, 4 bases at V and 4 bases at J, with 8 bases in the middle. The CDR3 is made up of 14 amino acids. CDR3 in amino acids: CASSSGAGANVLTF. In nucleotides, the CDR3 is TGTGCCAGCAGTTCAGGGGCGGGGGCCAACGTCCTGACTTTC.

This clone was counted between two and nine times. This chain joins TRBV7-9 and TRBJ2-7; TRBD2 aligns across 9 bases. The length of the CDR3 is 16 residues. Germline V lookup: CDR1 SEHNR, CDR2 FQNEAQ (reference sequence). With 2 bases clipped from V and 3 bases from J, the junction kept 8 bases outside the gene matches. Here the CDR3 reads CASSLLAGDPLYEQYF. CDR3 coding DNA: TGTGCCAGCAGCTTATTAGCGGGAGATCCTCTCTACGAGCAGTACTTC. The full variable domain, completed using reference TRBV7-9 and TRBJ2-7, is DTGVSQNPRHKITKRGQNVTFRCDPISEHNRLYWYRQTLGQGPEFLTYFQNEAQLEKSRLLSDRFSAERPKGSFSTLEIQRTEQGDSAMYLCASSLLAGDPLYEQYFGPGTRLTVT.

The V gene is TRBV10-3, the J gene TRBJ2-5, with 8 bases aligning to TRBD1. The V and J ends lost 4 bases and 5 bases, in that order; junction bases with no gene match: 9. CDR3 size: 15 residues. Germline-derived CDR1 and CDR2 are ENHRY and SYGVKD. Here the CDR3 reads CAISATQGDGETQYF. The CDR3 DNA reads TGTGCCATCAGTGCAACACAGGGGGACGGGGAGACCCAGTACTTC.

The chain uses TRBV27 and TRBJ1-5, with TRBD1 as a possible D gene (5 bases). Germline values: CDR1 MNHEY, CDR2 SMNVEV (reference sequence). Trimming stripped 5 bases from V and 2 bases from J, with 13 bases between. The CDR3 contains 15 residues. CDR3 nucleotides: TGTGCCAGCAGTCCCCTCGTGGGGGGCAATCAGCCCCAGCATTTT. Amino acids: CASSPLVGGNQPQHF.

The CDR3 loop reads CASSLVSGQETQYF. CDR3 coding DNA: TGTGCCAGCAGCTTGGTTAGCGGCCAAGAGACCCAGTACTTC. The gene calls are TRBV5-4 and TRBJ2-5; D might be TRBD2 (6 bases). V was trimmed by 0 bases and J by 1 base, leaving 7 bases between them. CDR1 is SGHNT and CDR2 is YYREEE in the germline V gene (reference sequence). The CDR3 is made up of 14 amino acids. Together with reference TRBV5-4 and TRBJ2-5, the CDR3 gives the full variable domain: ETGVTQSPTHLIKTRGQQVTLRCSSQSGHNTVSWYQQALGQGPQFIFQYYREEENGRGNFPPRFSGLQFPNYSSELNVNALELDDSALYLCASSLVSGQETQYFGPGTRLLVL.

V is TRBV4-3 and J is TRBJ2-7, with no clear D. Deletions cut 0 bases from V and 2 bases from J, with 11 bases between. Germline CDR1 reads LGHNA; CDR2 reads YSLEER. The CDR3 is 15 amino acids. CDR3 amino acids: CASSQDLDGPYEQYF. The CDR3 nucleotides are TGCGCCAGCAGCCAAGATCTCGACGGTCCCTACGAGCAGTACTTC.

This chain's CDR3 is CASTGLALETQYF. The CDR3 DNA reads as TGTGCCAGCACCGGACTAGCTCTGGAGACCCAGTACTTC. The chain joins TRBV6-7 to TRBJ2-5, with 8 bases fitting TRBD2. TRBV6-7 is reported as an ORF; its role is uncertain. The CDR3 runs 13 residues. J was trimmed by 5 bases and V by 7 bases; bases with no gene match: 6.

CDR3 sequence reads: CASSARGGYEQYF. The DNA of the CDR3 is TGTGCCAGCAGTGCCCGGGGTGGCTACGAGCAGTACTTC. The V and J genes are TRBV27 and TRBJ2-7, with TRBD2 as a possible D gene (5 bases). The CDR3 has 13 amino acids. With 5 bases removed from V and 3 bases from J, the gap between germline ends came to 11 bases. Germline V gene sequence: CDR1 MNHEY, CDR2 SMNVEV (reference sequence).

Only a few counts were recorded for this clone. J is TRBJ2-3 and V is TRBV28; D may be TRBD1 or TRBD2 (5 bases each). Germline CDR1 is MDHEN and CDR2 is SYDVKM. Trimming took 4 bases from V and 5 from J, leaving 19 bases between them. This CDR3 is built from 16 residues. CDR3 DNA: TGTGCCAGCAGTTCACCCGGGACGCCGAGTTTAGATACGCAGTATTTT. This translates into CASSSPGTPSLDTQYF.

This chain uses TRBV28 with TRBJ2-1, with TRBD1 matching 9 bases. The CDR3 is made up of 15 amino acids. V gave up 2 bases and J gave up 8 bases; unmatched junction bases: 7. CDR1 MDHEN and CDR2 SYDVKM come from the germline V gene. The CDR3 region has the DNA TGTGCCAGCAGTTTACGGGACAGGGCTAGCGATGAGCAGTTCTTC. This sequence encodes CASSLRDRASDEQFF.